The 2 T cell receptor beta chains in this list originate from one sample, sequenced in a study of blood T cell repertoires in COVID-19. Produced via immunoSEQ multiplex PCR; TCRdb's table is partial and in-frame only. The repertoire holds about 210,000 clones, with about 90% as singletons. The sequenced sample consisted of peripheral blood. All receptors come from a man aged 25-45 years with acute or convalescent COVID-19.

The chain joins TRBV28 to TRBJ1-1, with D perhaps TRBD1 (6 bases). The CDR3 totals 12 residues. Germline V gene sequence: CDR1 MDHEN, CDR2 SYDVKM. Trimming left V 5 bases short and J 3 bases short, with 7 bases between. CDR3 sequence reads: CASSQGYTEAFF. The CDR3 region has the DNA TGTGCCAGCAGTCAGGGGTACACTGAAGCTTTCTTT.

The chain joins TRBV7-9 to TRBJ2-2; a possible D gene is TRBD1 (5 bases). This CDR3 comprises 16 residues. Germline lookup yields CDR1 SEHNR and CDR2 FQNEAQ (reference sequence). The germline V and J ends were trimmed by 4 bases and 1 base, with 13 bases remaining between them. CDR3 DNA: TGTGCCAGCAGCTCACTGAAGGGGCTGAACACCGGGGAGCTGTTTTTT. Translated: CASSSLKGLNTGELFF.